This TCR beta chain was captured in a study of technical replicates of blood from several donors. Assay: immunoSEQ multiplex PCR; the TCRdb copy retains only in-frame clones and omits some. The top ten hold around 0.4% of the sample, which has approximately 45,000 clones, about 96% seen once. The sequence came from a human donor in good health. Sequencing was done on a sample of T cells isolated from PBMCs.

CDR3 loop: CAISELREVDNEQYF. Here the CDR3 DNA reads TGTGCCATCAGTGAGTTGCGGGAGGTTGACAACGAGCAGTACTTC. This rearrangement joins TRBV10-3 to TRBJ2-7; 8 nucleotides line up with TRBD2. The CDR3 extends over 15 amino acids. CDR1 and CDR2 (germline): ENHRY, SYGVKD. Trimming removed 1 base from V and 5 bases from J; junction bases left unmatched: 7.